These 9 T cell receptor beta chains share one sample of origin, sequenced in a study of T cells in Graves' hyperthyroidism and ophthalmopathy. Amplified TCR beta CDR3 regions came from RNA transcripts. Primed by the HTBI set, a first-round RT-PCR was run on the TCR CDR3. TCRdb re-derived calls from the multiplex PCR reads in MiXCR, one entry per CDR3 protein. This repertoire shows fewer than 250,000 distinct CDR3 sequences, about a sixth found once; its top ten account for 25% to 30%. The sequenced sample consisted of blood. Every receptor here comes from a woman younger than 35 with Graves' ophthalmopathy.

This clonotype has a handful of counts. The rearrangement uses TRBV11-1 and TRBJ2-5; 15 bases are a match to TRBD2. Germline lookup yields CDR1 SGHAT and CDR2 FQDESV (reference sequence). V gave up 4 bases and J gave up 6 bases; unmatched junction bases: 3. The length of the CDR3 is 15 residues. The CDR3 DNA follows: TGTGCCAGCAGCTGGACTAGCGGGGGGGAACAGACCCAGTACTTC. Protein: CASSWTSGGEQTQYF.

This clonotype was detected ten times or more. For the CDR3, the DNA is TGTGCCAGCAGTTTTAAACAGGGGGCCTGGCGGGAGGGCCGCGCAGATACGCAGTATTTT. Its translation: CASSFKQGAWREGRADTQYF. This rearrangement joins TRBV7-3 to TRBJ2-3; D possibly uses TRBD1 or TRBD2 (9 bases each). Germline V gene data show CDR1 as SGHTA and CDR2 as FQGTGA. The CDR3 runs to 20 residues. Trimming left V 6 bases short and J 4 bases short, with 32 bases between.

The CDR3 DNA follows: TGTGCCAGCAGCCCAAGATTACTAGCGGGTGACAATGAGCAGTTCTTC. It translates to CASSPRLLAGDNEQFF. The V and J genes are TRBV4-2 and TRBJ2-1; 9 nucleotides match TRBD2. From germline, CDR1 is LGHNA and CDR2 YNFKEQ. J gave up 5 bases and V 4 bases, and 9 bases lay outside the gene matches. CDR3 length: 16 residues.

This clonotype has a count of ten or more. The chain links TRBV6-5 to TRBJ1-2; TRBD1 matches 7 bases. The CDR3 loop spans 14 amino acids. The germline V gene encodes CDR1 MNHEY and CDR2 SVGAGI. Trimming removed 2 bases from V and 4 bases from J; junction bases left unmatched: 4. CDR3 region: CASSYDRVSYGYTF. CDR3 sequence (DNA): TGTGCCAGCAGTTACGACAGGGTTTCCTATGGCTACACCTTC.

This clonotype was recorded a few times. V gene TRBV5-4 combines with J gene TRBJ2-1; 9 nucleotides align to TRBD2. Germline lookup yields CDR1 SGHNT and CDR2 YYREEE (reference sequence). J gave up 2 bases and V 0 bases, and 12 bases lay outside the gene matches. CDR3 size: 19 residues. The CDR3 DNA is TGTGCCAGCAGCTTGGCCGATAAGCGGGAGGTCTCAGCCTACAATGAGCAGTTCTTC. Its protein product is CASSLADKREVSAYNEQFF.

This clonotype was recorded at least ten times. The chain carries TRBV5-1 and TRBJ2-2, with 9 bases fitting TRBD1. The CDR3 spans 16 residues. Germline trimming cut 6 bases from V and 2 bases from J; bases unmatched to any gene: 8. Germline V gene sequence: CDR1 SGHRS, CDR2 YFSETQ. CDR3 DNA: TGCGCCAGCAAATTTGGGACAGGGACTAACACCGGGGAGCTGTTTTTT. Translating it yields CASKFGTGTNTGELFF.

In its sample, this clonotype was seen a few times. The chain uses TRBV4-1 and TRBJ1-4, with D unresolved. The germline CDR1 and CDR2 sequences are MGHRA and YSYEKL. This CDR3 contains 17 residues. The V end lost 0 bases, the J end lost 4 bases, and 15 bases lay between the germline ends. The CDR3, as DNA: TGCGCCAGCAGCCAAGAATTGAGAAGGGCCGGTAATGAAAAACTGTTTTTT. Amino acids: CASSQELRRAGNEKLFF.

This clonotype occurred many times. The V gene is TRBV10-2, the J gene TRBJ1-1; D is undetermined. V dropped 1 base and J dropped 5 bases, with 5 bases sitting between them. This CDR3 has 12 amino acids. The V gene's germline CDR1 is WSHSY and CDR2 SAAADI. In DNA form, the CDR3 reads TGCGCCAGCAGTGAGTTGGGGACTGAAGCTTTCTTT. Encoded protein: CASSELGTEAFF.

With respect to this clonotype: A much larger clone lies one base from this, so it may be a read error. The CDR3 end shows no conserved phenylalanine or tryptophan, and so a read error is likely. The rearrangement uses TRBV18 and TRBJ1-1; TRBD1 is a possible D gene (6 bases). V lost 0 bases and J 5 bases, leaving 10 bases between the germline ends. This CDR3 has 14 residues. Germline V CDR1 and CDR2: KGHSH, LQKENI. The CDR3 coding sequence is TGTGCCAGCTCACCACCAGGGGGAAGGACTGAAGCTTTCCTT. It codes for CASSPPGGRTEAFL.